Listed below are T cell receptor beta chains from one sample, sequenced in a study of T cells in lung cancer brain metastases. Using immunoSEQ multiplex PCR, the repertoire was profiled, and TCRdb retains in-frame clones only, with some absent. Of just under 2,000 clones detected, around 89% appear once; the ten largest clones hold about 4.3%. Material for sequencing was tumor tissue from a brain metastasis. The receptor source for this set is a woman between 45 and 65 years old with non-small cell lung cancer that had spread to the brain. The conserved cysteine and the conserved F or W are not part of the CDR3 here. The order of the fields is V gene, J gene, CDR3 protein.

TRBV11-3,TRBJ2-1,ASSLVASGINEQF
TRBV29-1,TRBJ2-2,SVGRAGGKGGELF
TRBV4-3,TRBJ2-2,ASSQDWGARTGELF
TRBV9,TRBJ2-5,ASSAPDSIQY
TRBV6-5,TRBJ1-1,ASSYYGQGGSTEAF
TRBV19,TRBJ2-7,ASSGQIGRNEQY
TRBV2,TRBJ1-5,ASSLSTHMRAGNQPQH
TRBV5-4,TRBJ1-1,ASSLTNTEAF
TRBV19,TRBJ1-6,ASSRDRSYNSPLH
TRBV5-4,TRBJ2-7,ASSLLDLRPYEQY
TRBV5-1,TRBJ2-7,ASSPRDVGLQY
TRBV6-1,TRBJ2-7,ASGDQEIDEQY
TRBV9,TRBJ2-7,ASSVNGVAEQY
TRBV5-1,TRBJ1-4,ASSLNRPNEKLF
TRBV5-1,TRBJ2-3,ASSPPLAGVGDTQY
TRBV7-3,TRBJ2-3,ASSLTLADTQY
TRBV11-1,TRBJ2-7,ASSFLGQGTYEQY
TRBV7-2,TRBJ1-1,ASSLVRGADAF
TRBV28,TRBJ2-7,ASKALPGRGSYEQY
TRBV12-5,TRBJ1-1,ASVWQGTMNTEAF
TRBV7-6,TRBJ2-1,ASSTADPDSYNEQF
TRBV28,TRBJ2-3,ASSSGWADEQY
TRBV25-1,TRBJ2-7,ASSGDSISYYEQY
TRBV5-6,TRBJ1-5,VSRSWQLVGQPQH
TRBV27,TRBJ1-2,ASSYSATGTGYGYT
TRBV7-9,TRBJ1-3,ASSSTETVSGNTIY
TRBV18,TRBJ2-5,ASSQGAGEETQY
TRBV5-1,TRBJ1-5,ASSQKPLLMPQH
TRBV29-1,TRBJ1-4,SVLTGGREKLF
TRBV4-1,TRBJ2-3,ATQPGKGGPSDTQY
TRBV30,TRBJ1-3,AFDTNSGNTIY
TRBV2,TRBJ2-7,ASSPDIPPGLAGGTYEQY
TRBV19,TRBJ1-3,ASSINRSSGNTIY
TRBV27,TRBJ1-4,ASSLQGVEKLF
TRBV21-1,TRBJ2-7,ASSKAHGAPYEQY
TRBV5-1,TRBJ2-1,ASSPALAVNEQF
TRBV12-2,TRBJ2-1,ASRSPGLPCNEQF
TRBV19,TRBJ1-2,ASSIAGGSYGYT
TRBV6-6,TRBJ1-2,ASKRDGYT
TRBV5-1,TRBJ1-2,ASREGSFGYT
TRBV11-2,TRBJ2-7,ASSPGGGQGIEQY
TRBV7-2,TRBJ1-1,ASSTQQVFTEAF